Below, 13 T cell receptor beta chains from the same sample are listed, as sequenced in a study of OX40 agonist ivuxolimab in advanced cancers. Clones were read by immunoSEQ multiplex PCR, and TCRdb kept only the in-frame ones, dropping some. This sample has more than 50,000 clones, with just over 85% found just once. Source: CD4+ or CD8+ T cells sorted from blood, taken in a trial of the OX40 agonist ivuxolimab. The receptor set was obtained from an adult with an advanced solid tumor such as melanoma, head and neck, liver or kidney cancer.

The chain carries TRBV7-2 and TRBJ1-2; TRBD1 matches 8 bases. The germline gives CDR1 SGHTA, CDR2 FQGNSA. CDR3 length: 14 residues. Losses at the gene ends were 4 bases for V and 5 bases for J; bases not matched to a gene: 6. For the CDR3, the DNA is TGTGCCAGCAGCTGGGACAGGCCCGCTTATGGCTACACCTTC. Protein: CASSWDRPAYGYTF.

The chain couples TRBV7-2 to TRBJ2-3; D call uncertain. Trimming stripped 1 base from V and 1 base from J, with 6 bases between. Germline-derived CDR1 and CDR2 are SGHTA and FQGNSA. There are 14 residues in the CDR3. CDR3 amino acids: CASSLEGGTDTQYF. The CDR3 DNA reads TGTGCCAGCAGCTTAGAAGGTGGCACAGATACGCAGTATTTT. Based on the CDR3 plus reference TRBV7-2 and TRBJ2-3, the full variable domain is GAGVSQSPSNKVTEKGKDVELRCDPISGHTALYWYRQSLGQGLEFLIYFQGNSAPDKSGLPSDRFSAERTGGSVSTLTIQRTQQEDSAVYLCASSLEGGTDTQYFGPGTRLTVL.

This chain joins TRBV7-9 and TRBJ1-2; 9 positions agree with TRBD1. The J segment lost 7 bases and the V segment lost 8 bases, leaving 11 bases of the junction unmatched. CDR3 length equals 14 residues. In germline, CDR1 is SEHNR, CDR2 FQNEAQ (reference sequence). In nucleotides, the CDR3 is TGTGCCAGCGGAACCGGGACAGGGAATTCTGGCTACACCTTC. It encodes CASGTGTGNSGYTF.

This clone was recorded a few times. CDR3 coding DNA: TGTGCCAGCAGGACAGGGATTAATGAAAAACTGTTTTTT. It is translated as CASRTGINEKLFF. The chain combines TRBV6-6 with TRBJ1-4; 7 bases line up with TRBD1. This CDR3 has 13 amino acids. The V segment lost 6 bases and the J segment 4 bases; nucleotides outside the gene matches: 2. Germline loops: CDR1 MNHNY, CDR2 SVGAGI (reference sequence).

The chain carries TRBV28 and TRBJ2-7; D is unresolved. Deletions cut 6 bases from V and 5 bases from J, with 17 bases between. The CDR3 totals 14 residues. CDR1 and CDR2 from the germline V gene are MDHEN and SYDVKM. The CDR3 DNA reads TGTGCCAGCAGACCCAGTCTAGTTCACCACGAGCAGTACTTC. It is translated as CASRPSLVHHEQYF.

The rearrangement uses TRBV14 and TRBJ2-7; possibly TRBD2 for D (5 bases). The CDR3 spans 14 residues. CDR1 is SGHDN and CDR2 is FVKESK in the germline V gene. With 0 bases removed from V and 3 bases from J, the gap between germline ends came to 9 bases. The chain's CDR3 is CASSQDLASYEQYF. CDR3 in DNA: TGTGCCAGCAGCCAAGACCTAGCTAGCTACGAGCAGTACTTC. The whole variable domain, filled in from reference TRBV14 and TRBJ2-7, reads EAGVTQFPSHSVIEKGQTVTLRCDPISGHDNLYWYRRVMGKEIKFLLHFVKESKQDESGMPNNRFLAERTGGTYSTLKVQPAELEDSGVYFCASSQDLASYEQYFGPGTRLTVT.

The J gene is TRBJ2-5, the V gene TRBV10-3, with D unclear. V was cut by 2 bases and J by 5 bases, with 3 bases left in between. The CDR3 contains 11 residues. Germline V lookup: CDR1 ENHRY, CDR2 SYGVKD. In DNA, the CDR3 is TGTGCCATCAGTGAGACCGAGACCCAGTACTTC. Its protein product is CAISETETQYF.

This chain links TRBV28 with TRBJ2-5; D tentatively fits TRBD1 or TRBD2 (5 bases each). There are 17 residues in the CDR3. Germline-derived CDR1 and CDR2 are MDHEN and SYDVKM. Deletions cut 5 bases from V and 2 bases from J, with 21 bases between. CDR3: CASSTQPRGGSQETQYF. Written as DNA, the CDR3 is TGTGCCAGCAGTACTCAACCTCGGGGCGGGTCGCAAGAGACCCAGTACTTC. Supplemented by reference TRBV28 and TRBJ2-5, the full variable domain reads DVKVTQSSRYLVKRTGEKVFLECVQDMDHENMFWYRQDPGLGLRLIYFSYDVKMKEKGDIPEGYSVSREKKERFSLILESASTNQTSMYLCASSTQPRGGSQETQYFGPGTRLLVL.

V and J are TRBV12-2 and TRBJ2-2; the table's D call TRBD2 went unverified against the DNA. TRBV12-2 counts as a pseudogene. The CDR3 is 16 residues long. Written as DNA, the CDR3 is TGTGCAAGTCGCTTCCGGCTAGCGGAGTATACCGGGGAGCTGTTTTTT. Translated: CASRFRLAEYTGELFF.

The rearrangement links TRBV5-1 to TRBJ2-2; 7 bases agree with TRBD1. J gave up 4 bases and V 7 bases, and 4 bases lay outside the gene matches. Germline assignment: CDR1 SGHRS and CDR2 YFSETQ. This CDR3 has 13 residues. CDR3 residues: CASVSGGTGELFF. The DNA for the CDR3 is TGCGCCAGCGTCTCAGGGGGCACCGGGGAGCTGTTTTTT.

The genes are TRBV2 and TRBJ2-7, with no clear D. This CDR3 contains 18 residues. The germline V gene has CDR1 SNHLY and CDR2 FYNNEI. V lost 3 bases and J 1 base, leaving 22 bases between the germline ends. CDR3: CASSDASVDPTNSYEQYF. The CDR3 nucleotides are TGTGCCAGCAGTGATGCCAGCGTGGACCCCACCAATTCCTACGAGCAGTACTTC.

The chain employs TRBV1 and TRBJ2-7; the table's TRBD2 call for D was not verified on the DNA. TRBV1 is a listed pseudogene. There are 17 residues in the CDR3. The CDR3 sequence is CTSSQAKLAGTSYEQYF. The CDR3 nucleotides are TGCACCAGCAGCCAGGCTAAACTAGCGGGGACTTCCTACGAGCAGTACTTC.

This clone appeared once. The J gene is TRBJ2-2, the V gene TRBV9; either TRBD1 or TRBD2 may fit D (5 bases each). The CDR3 has 15 amino acids. Germline CDR1 SGDLS, CDR2 YYNGEE. V dropped 0 bases and J dropped 1 base, with 7 bases sitting between them. CDR3 DNA sequence: TGTGCCAGCAGCGTAGTTGGGGGGAACACCGGGGAGCTGTTTTTT. It codes for CASSVVGGNTGELFF.